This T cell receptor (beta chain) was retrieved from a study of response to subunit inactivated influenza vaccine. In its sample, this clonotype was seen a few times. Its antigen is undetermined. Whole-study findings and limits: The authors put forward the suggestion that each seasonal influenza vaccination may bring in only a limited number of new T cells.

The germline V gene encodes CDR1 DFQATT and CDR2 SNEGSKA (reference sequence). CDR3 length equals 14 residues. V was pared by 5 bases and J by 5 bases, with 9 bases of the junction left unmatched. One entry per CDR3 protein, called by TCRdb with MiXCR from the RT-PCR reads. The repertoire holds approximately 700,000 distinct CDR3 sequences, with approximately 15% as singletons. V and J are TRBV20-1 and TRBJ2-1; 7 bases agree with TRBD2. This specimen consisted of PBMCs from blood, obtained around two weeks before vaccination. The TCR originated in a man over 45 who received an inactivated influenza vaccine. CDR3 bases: TGCAGTGCTCCGCGGGTAGCGGGTCACAATGAGCAGTTCTTC. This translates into CSAPRVAGHNEQFF.